These 18 T cell receptor beta chains came from one sample sequenced in a study of blood T cell repertoires in COVID-19. Sequencing was performed with immunoSEQ multiplex PCR; in TCRdb, only in-frame clones are kept and a portion is missing. The table lists approximately 210,000 clones, under 90% of them singletons. Material for sequencing was peripheral blood. The origin of the receptors is a man aged 25 to 40 with active or convalescent COVID-19.

The rearrangement uses TRBV7-9 and TRBJ1-5; a possible D gene is TRBD1 (5 bases). This CDR3 region has 13 residues. Trimming shortened V by 7 bases and J by 1 base, and 8 bases separated the two germline ends. The V gene's germline CDR1 is SEHNR and CDR2 FQNEAQ (reference sequence). CDR3 region: CASNQGSNQPQHF. In DNA form, the CDR3 reads TGTGCCAGCAACCAGGGAAGCAATCAGCCCCAGCATTTT.

The rearrangement links TRBV7-6 to TRBJ2-7; D gene ambiguous. Deletions cut 2 bases from V and 0 bases from J, with 14 bases between. From germline, CDR1 is SGHVS and CDR2 FNYEAQ. This CDR3 has 16 amino acids. Here the CDR3 reads CASSLPPGKSSYEQYF. The CDR3 bases are TGTGCCAGCAGCTTACCTCCAGGTAAAAGCTCCTACGAGCAGTACTTC.

The chain recombines TRBV19 with TRBJ2-5, with D tentatively TRBD2 (6 bases). Looked up from germline, CDR1 is LNHDA and CDR2 is SQIVND (reference sequence). The CDR3 has 14 amino acids. The V end was cut by 5 bases, the J end by 4 bases, with 14 bases between. CDR3 sequence reads: CASSFGSVRETQYF. CDR3 nucleotides: TGTGCCAGTAGTTTCGGGAGCGTGAGAGAGACCCAGTACTTC.

This chain joins TRBV25-1 and TRBJ1-6; 7 bases match TRBD1. Trimming removed 6 bases from V and 7 bases from J; junction bases left unmatched: 9. CDR3 size: 15 residues. Germline assignment: CDR1 MGHDK and CDR2 SYGVNS. In DNA form, the CDR3 reads TGTGCCAGCAGCACCCCCGGGACAGCGAATTCACCCCTCCACTTT. This sequence encodes CASSTPGTANSPLHF.

V is TRBV15 and J is TRBJ2-7; D may be TRBD2 (6 bases). The germline CDR1 and CDR2 sequences are LNHNV and YYDKDF (reference sequence). The length of the CDR3 is 13 residues. V was cut by 1 base and J by 6 bases, with 10 bases left in between. The CDR3 DNA is TGTGCCACCAGCAGAGGAGTGGGGGGCGAGCAGTACTTC. Translated: CATSRGVGGEQYF.

The chain combines TRBV29-1 with TRBJ2-1; 10 bases are shared with TRBD2. CDR3 size: 16 residues. V lost 6 bases, J lost 15 bases, and 23 bases stayed unmatched. Germline V gives CDR1 SQVTM, CDR2 ANQGSEA. Here the CDR3 DNA reads TGCAGCGTCCTAGGCCGCCTGGCTAGCGGGGGCCTTGTTAGGTTCTTC. Its protein is CSVLGRLASGGLVRFF.

The V gene is TRBV2, the J gene TRBJ2-7; weak D call: TRBD1 (6 bases). The CDR3 consists of 14 residues. V lost 4 bases and J 3 bases, leaving 13 bases between the germline ends. Per the germline V gene, CDR1 is SNHLY and CDR2 is FYNNEI. The CDR3 DNA sequence: TGTGCCAGCAGTGGTGCAGGGGACCTCTACGAGCAGTACTTC. Protein sequence: CASSGAGDLYEQYF.

This clone turned up a few times. V gene TRBV4-2 combines with J gene TRBJ1-6; 9 bases match TRBD1. The CDR3 is 17 amino acids. Germline trimming cut 0 bases from V and 7 bases from J; bases unmatched to any gene: 7. Germline CDR1 and CDR2: LGHNA and YNFKEQ. CDR3: CASSQEGQGFTNSPLHF. CDR3 nucleotide sequence: TGTGCCAGCAGCCAAGAGGGACAGGGCTTCACGAATTCACCCCTCCACTTT.

CDR3 in DNA: TGTGCCAGCAGCCTGGCGCTAGCGGGTTGGGGTAGCGATACGCAGTATTTT. It translates to CASSLALAGWGSDTQYF. The chain employs TRBV5-8 and TRBJ2-3, with 8 positions matching TRBD2. Unmatched junction bases numbered 16, after V lost 4 bases and J lost 6 bases. This CDR3 comprises 17 residues. Germline CDR1 is SGHTS and CDR2 is YDEGEE.

V gene TRBV27 combines with J gene TRBJ2-3, with D possibly matching TRBD1 (5 bases). Trimming shortened V by 1 base and J by 9 bases, and 14 bases separated the two germline ends. CDR1 is MNHEY, CDR2 SMNVEV, per germline (reference sequence). The CDR3 extends over 14 amino acids. Written as DNA, the CDR3 is TGTGCCAGCAGTTTATACAGACAGACCCCCACGCAGTATTTT. It is translated as CASSLYRQTPTQYF.

This chain uses TRBV5-6 with TRBJ2-1; 12 bases fit TRBD2. With 4 bases clipped from V and 6 bases from J, the junction kept 5 bases outside the gene matches. Per the germline V gene, CDR1 is SGHDT and CDR2 is YYEEEE. The CDR3 covers 15 residues. CDR3 nucleotides: TGTGCCAGCAGCCTAGCGGGAGGGCCTCGCAATGAGCAGTTCTTC. It specifies CASSLAGGPRNEQFF. Complete variable domain (other parts from reference TRBV5-6 and TRBJ2-1): DAGVTQSPTHLIKTRGQQVTLRCSPKSGHDTVSWYQQALGQGPQFIFQYYEEEERQRGNFPDRFSGHQFPNYSSELNVNALLLGDSALYLCASSLAGGPRNEQFFGPGTRLTVL.

The chain joins TRBV14 to TRBJ2-5, with D possibly being TRBD2 (7 bases). The CDR3 is 16 residues long. V was clipped by 1 base and J by 7 bases, with 19 bases between them. Germline V gives CDR1 SGHDN, CDR2 FVKESK. The CDR3 protein is CASSQASGGRGGTQYF. The CDR3 region has the DNA TGTGCCAGCAGCCAAGCGTCCGGGGGGCGAGGTGGGACCCAGTACTTC.

The chain has TRBV7-2 and TRBJ1-4, with D possibly matching TRBD1 (5 bases). The CDR3 covers 14 residues. CDR1 SGHTA and CDR2 FQGNSA come from the germline V gene. The V and J ends lost 6 bases and 6 bases respectively, with 14 bases between them. The CDR3 region has the DNA TGTGCCAGCAGACCTGGGGCGATCTATGAAAAACTGTTTTTT. Protein: CASRPGAIYEKLFF.

The rearrangement uses TRBV5-1 and TRBJ2-1; D unresolved. Germline-derived CDR1 and CDR2 are SGHRS and YFSETQ. The germline V and J ends were trimmed by 0 bases and 1 base, with 5 bases remaining between them. The CDR3 sequence is 14 residues long. The CDR3 DNA reads TGCGCCAGCAGCTTGGCGCAGTCCTACAATGAGCAGTTCTTC. It translates to CASSLAQSYNEQFF.

The chain has TRBV2 and TRBJ2-3; D gene uncertain. Germline CDR1 and CDR2: SNHLY and FYNNEI. Trimming cost V 4 bases and J 0 bases, with 14 bases left between them. The CDR3 length is 16 residues. CDR3 sequence: CASSVKRVSSTDTQYF. In nucleotides, the CDR3 is TGTGCCAGCAGTGTAAAAAGAGTTTCTAGCACAGATACGCAGTATTTT.

The chain joins TRBV2 to TRBJ2-5, with D perhaps TRBD2 (5 bases). The CDR3 covers 14 residues. Germline V gene lookup returns CDR1 SNHLY and CDR2 FYNNEI. The V gene lost 4 bases and the J gene lost 5 bases, with 14 bases spanning the gap. CDR3 DNA sequence: TGTGCCAGCAGTGTGTCGGGGTACGGGGAGACCCAGTACTTC. It yields the protein CASSVSGYGETQYF.

V and J are TRBV19 and TRBJ2-1; D perhaps matches TRBD2 (6 bases). The germline V gene has CDR1 LNHDA and CDR2 SQIVND (reference sequence). V was pared by 5 bases and J by 14 bases, with 22 bases between. The CDR3 is 14 amino acids. CDR3 loop: CASSAAGTEGREFF. The CDR3 DNA follows: TGTGCCAGTAGTGCTGCAGGGACGGAGGGAAGGGAGTTCTTC.

The chain employs TRBV30 and TRBJ1-1; unclear D gene. Germline CDR1 reads GTSNPN; CDR2 reads SVGIG (reference sequence). Trimming pared 5 bases from V and 4 bases from J, leaving 8 bases between. The CDR3 totals 11 residues. This CDR3 reads CAWSLFTEAFF. CDR3 sequence (DNA): TGTGCCTGGTCCCTTTTCACTGAAGCTTTCTTT.